Sequencing of this T cell receptor beta chain was carried out in a study of blood T cell repertoires in COVID-19. In the original workflow: Estimates of nucleated cell counts were drawn from the amplification of reference gene primers. This table comes from immunoSEQ multiplex PCR, and its TCRdb copy is limited to in-frame clones, with some not included. D and trimming come from the DNA, and the V and J calls and clone size come from that table. The sample carries tens of thousands of clones, around nine tenths recorded once. CDR3 length equals 13 residues. The junction had 4 bases not matched to a gene; V was cut back by 3 bases and J by 7 bases. Germline assignment: CDR1 SGHAT and CDR2 FQNNGV.

Material: peripheral blood. The V call is TRBV11-2, the J call TRBJ2-3; 7 nucleotides match TRBD2. This sequence originates from a woman in her 70s with active COVID-19. DNA for the CDR3: TGTGCCAGCAGCTTTTCCGGGAGGAATACGCAGTATTTT. Translation gives CASSFSGRNTQYF.